The T cell receptor (beta chain) described here comes from a study of control samples from healthy donors and cancer patients. Generated by immunoSEQ multiplex PCR, the TCRdb table keeps only in-frame clones and is missing some. The top ten hold around 6.7% of the sample, which has more than 25,000 clones, 85% seen once. The sequencing input was PBMCs. The origin of this receptor is an older woman with head and neck cancer.

CDR3 nucleotides: TGCGCCAGCAGAGCTCAATACGAGCAGTACTTC. Translation: CASRAQYEQYF. The chain employs TRBV5-1 and TRBJ2-7, with D unclear. CDR1 and CDR2 (germline): SGHRS, YFSETQ. The CDR3 length is 11 residues. The V end lost 5 bases, the J end lost 4 bases, and 7 bases lay between the germline ends.